The next 8 T cell receptor beta chains were all read from a single sample in a study of T cells expressing NK-cell markers. No DNA is given; TCRdb re-called the 5' RACE reads and lists each CDR3 protein once. The repertoire table contains 400,000 to 500,000 distinct CDR3 sequences. The sequencing sample was made of blood T cells: a sorted CD56 or NKG2C T cell subset, CD4+ or CD8+ T cells, or bulk PBMC T cells (not recorded which). These receptors came from a woman aged 18 to 75 in good health.

CDR3 loop: CASTSTGGRTDTQYF. The rearrangement links TRBV5-4 to TRBJ2-3; TCRdb picks TRBD1, but there is no DNA to check that call. The CDR3 has 15 amino acids. Germline lookup yields CDR1 SGHNT and CDR2 YYREEE (reference sequence).

This chain links TRBV7-2 with TRBJ2-2; TCRdb returns TRBD1, unconfirmable since there is no DNA. Germline CDR1 SGHTA, CDR2 FQGNSA. This CDR3 region has 15 residues. CDR3 residues: CASSLARGDTGELFF.

V and J are TRBV7-9 and TRBJ1-1. Germline V CDR1 and CDR2: SEHNR, FQNEAQ (reference sequence). The CDR3 is 12 amino acids. CDR3 amino acids: CASSPKRLEAFF.

This sequence joins TRBV12-3 or TRBV12-4 and TRBJ1-1. The CDR3 runs 15 residues. CDR3 sequence reads: CASSWQDPRGTEAFF.

The rearrangement uses TRBV30 and TRBJ2-7; no DNA is available, so the TRBD2 call from TCRdb remains unchecked. The CDR3 has 14 amino acids. Germline V gives CDR1 GTSNPN, CDR2 SVGIG (reference sequence). CDR3 amino acids: CAWRGLAGGREQYF.

CDR3 loop: CAGTGVGTEAFF. V usage is TRBV30 and J usage is TRBJ1-1; the TCRdb D gene call, TRBD1, has no DNA to confirm it. Germline CDR1 reads GTSNPN; CDR2 reads SVGIG (reference sequence). CDR3 length: 12 amino acids.

The chain uses TRBV5-4 and TRBJ2-7; TCRdb's D call, TRBD1, is unchecked because there is no DNA. Germline CDR1 and CDR2: SGHNT and YYREEE (reference sequence). This CDR3 spans 18 amino acids. CDR3 region: CASSFGQGALSGIYEQYF. Looking up the rest from reference TRBV5-4 and TRBJ2-7 gives the full variable domain: ETGVTQSPTHLIKTRGQQVTLRCSSQSGHNTVSWYQQALGQGPQFIFQYYREEENGRGNFPPRFSGLQFPNYSSELNVNALELDDSALYLCASSFGQGALSGIYEQYFGPGTRLTVT.

The chain employs TRBV12-3 or TRBV12-4 and TRBJ1-2. CDR3 length equals 12 residues. This chain's CDR3 is CASSLTGYGYTF.